These 19 T cell receptor beta chains originate from one sample sequenced in a study of technical replicates of blood from a few donors. TCRdb's copy holds only in-frame clones and misses some; the assay was immunoSEQ multiplex PCR. The sample records about 100,000 clones, 95% being singletons. The material sequenced was T cells isolated from PBMCs. The receptors here all came from a human donor in good health.

This chain joins TRBV16 and TRBJ2-3; 8 nucleotides line up with TRBD2. CDR3 length: 17 residues. Germline-derived CDR1 and CDR2 are KGHSY and FQNENV. The J segment lost 5 bases and the V segment lost 4 bases, leaving 14 bases of the junction unmatched. The CDR3 DNA follows: TGTGCCAGCAGCCGACGTTTTTGGAGCGGGAGTGTAGATACGCAGTATTTT. Encoded protein: CASSRRFWSGSVDTQYF.

This chain joins TRBV28 and TRBJ2-5; 13 nucleotides match TRBD2. CDR3 length: 17 residues. Germline CDR1 MDHEN, CDR2 SYDVKM. The V and J ends lost 3 bases and 5 bases, in that order; junction bases with no gene match: 9. CDR3 in amino acids: CASSFPRLAGGGETQYF. The CDR3 coding sequence is TGTGCCAGCAGTTTCCCCAGACTAGCGGGAGGCGGGGAGACCCAGTACTTC.

This clone appeared once. This chain connects TRBV7-6 to TRBJ2-7; perhaps TRBD1 as D (6 bases). CDR3 length: 16 amino acids. The V gene lost 0 bases and the J gene lost 3 bases, with 15 bases spanning the gap. CDR1 is SGHVS and CDR2 is FNYEAQ in the germline V gene. CDR3 region: CASSLANTGTLYEQYF. CDR3 bases: TGTGCCAGCAGCTTAGCAAATACCGGGACACTCTACGAGCAGTACTTC.

The chain employs TRBV6-4 and TRBJ2-7; TRBD2 might be the D (6 bases). Trimming cost V 8 bases and J 0 bases, with 14 bases left between them. The CDR3 extends over 14 amino acids. The germline gives CDR1 MRHNA, CDR2 SNTAGT. The CDR3 spells CASGTGGTSYEQYF. The CDR3 bases are TGTGCCAGCGGCACTGGCGGGACCTCCTACGAGCAGTACTTC.

The CDR3 protein is CASSRTATTNEKLFF. The CDR3, as DNA: TGTGCCAGCAGCAGGACAGCCACAACTAATGAAAAACTGTTTTTT. This chain connects TRBV2 to TRBJ1-4, with a possible D match to TRBD1 (6 bases). V lost 6 bases and J lost 0, with 11 bases in between. CDR1 is SNHLY and CDR2 is FYNNEI in the germline V gene. This CDR3 spans 15 amino acids.

The genes are TRBV6-6 and TRBJ2-4; 9 bases are a match to TRBD1. The germline CDR1 and CDR2 sequences are MNHNY and SVGAGI (reference sequence). V lost 6 bases to trimming and J lost 6 bases; unmatched junction nucleotides: 12. The CDR3 is 16 amino acids. CDR3 nucleotides: TGTGCCAGCAGGGGTCGACAGGGGGATGTTGGAAACATTCAGTACTTC. Its protein product is CASRGRQGDVGNIQYF.

The chain is built from TRBV5-1 and TRBJ2-5; 9 positions agree with TRBD1. The germline gives CDR1 SGHRS, CDR2 YFSETQ. Unmatched junction bases numbered 8, after V lost 4 bases and J lost 4 bases. The CDR3 contains 15 residues. CDR3 sequence: CASSPDRGARETQYF. CDR3 sequence (DNA): TGCGCCAGCAGCCCTGACAGGGGGGCGCGAGAGACCCAGTACTTC.

The chain joins TRBV5-6 to TRBJ2-7, with D possibly matching TRBD2 (6 bases). The CDR3 is 11 amino acids. CDR1 is SGHDT and CDR2 is YYEEEE in the germline V gene. Trimming took 2 bases from V and 7 from J, leaving 7 bases between them. CDR3 DNA: TGTGCCAGCAGCTTTGGAGGGGAGCAGTACTTC. Protein sequence: CASSFGGEQYF.

V and J are TRBV7-2 and TRBJ2-2, with D possibly matching TRBD2 (6 bases). V lost 0 bases, J lost 6 bases, and 8 bases lay in between. Germline V lookup: CDR1 SGHTA, CDR2 FQGNSA. The CDR3 has 14 residues. As DNA, the CDR3 is TGTGCCAGCAGCTTAGCGACTAGGGCCGGGGAGCTGTTTTTT. Translated: CASSLATRAGELFF.

With respect to this clone: At one boundary the junction diverges from the germline segment, which might be a read error. The chain combines TRBV28 with TRBJ2-3; 8 bases are shared with TRBD2. Germline values: CDR1 MDHEN, CDR2 SYDVKM. The CDR3 runs to 16 residues. Written as DNA, the CDR3 is TGTGCCAGCAGTTTCGCCTCAGGACTAGCAATAGTACCTGAGCCTTTT. Protein sequence: CASSFASGLAIVPEPF.

This sequence joins TRBV4-1 and TRBJ2-1; 14 nucleotides line up with TRBD2. V was pared by 1 base and J by 7 bases, with 6 bases of the junction left unmatched. This CDR3 has 17 amino acids. Germline V gene sequence: CDR1 MGHRA, CDR2 YSYEKL. The CDR3 nucleotides are TGCGCCAGCAGCCAAGGTCGGACTAGCGGGAGGAAGAATGAGCAGTTCTTC. Amino acids: CASSQGRTSGRKNEQFF.

The rearrangement uses TRBV28 and TRBJ1-1, with unresolved D. Trimming took off 8 bases at V and 3 bases at J, with 19 bases between the two ends. The germline V gene encodes CDR1 MDHEN and CDR2 SYDVKM. The CDR3 covers 15 residues. The chain's CDR3 is CASPPRDISDTEAFF. The CDR3 region has the DNA TGTGCCAGCCCCCCCCGAGACATATCGGACACTGAAGCTTTCTTT.

The genes are TRBV6-5 and TRBJ1-1, with a possible D match to TRBD1 (5 bases). The germline CDR1 and CDR2 sequences are MNHEY and SVGAGI. The CDR3 has 13 residues. Trimming cost V 5 bases and J 1 base, with 8 bases left between them. The CDR3 DNA reads TGTGCCAGCAGTCAGCAGGGGAACACTGAAGCTTTCTTT. Translation: CASSQQGNTEAFF.

V gene TRBV28 combines with J gene TRBJ1-2; 7 bases agree with TRBD1. There are 13 residues in the CDR3. J gave up 7 bases and V 7 bases, and 9 bases lay outside the gene matches. Germline V gives CDR1 MDHEN, CDR2 SYDVKM. The CDR3, as DNA: TGTGCCAGCACCTCGGGGCAGGGGGGTGGCTACACCTTC. This codes for CASTSGQGGGYTF.

J is TRBJ2-7 and V is TRBV13; 11 nucleotides align to TRBD2. V lost 5 bases and J lost 2; bases outside the gene matches: 14. CDR1 is PRHDT and CDR2 is FYEKMQ in the germline V gene (reference sequence). This CDR3 has 18 amino acids. The CDR3 DNA follows: TGTGCCAGCAGCCCCGGCCTAGCGGGGGGCTCATTGACCTACGAGCAGTACTTC. Protein product: CASSPGLAGGSLTYEQYF.

This chain links TRBV27 with TRBJ1-3, with 7 bases identical to TRBD1. The CDR3 contains 16 residues. Germline V lookup: CDR1 MNHEY, CDR2 SMNVEV (reference sequence). J was trimmed by 0 bases and V by 5 bases; bases with no gene match: 7. The CDR3 is CASSPGTVFSGNTIYF. The CDR3 DNA follows: TGTGCCAGCAGTCCCGGGACAGTGTTCTCTGGAAACACCATATATTTT.

The rearrangement uses TRBV28 and TRBJ2-7; 12 bases match TRBD2. CDR3 length equals 14 residues. V was clipped by 8 bases and J by 0 bases; unmatched bases: 2. The germline gives CDR1 MDHEN, CDR2 SYDVKM. The CDR3 sequence is CASETSGSSYEQYF. The CDR3 DNA reads TGTGCCAGCGAGACTAGCGGGAGCTCCTACGAGCAGTACTTC.

This chain joins TRBV5-5 and TRBJ2-7, with TRBD2 as a possible D gene (7 bases). CDR1 and CDR2 from the germline V gene are SGHKS and YYEKEE (reference sequence). The CDR3 is 15 residues long. The V end lost 8 bases, the J end lost 0 bases, and 18 bases lay between the germline ends. This CDR3 is CARISKGGGSYEQYF. CDR3 DNA: TGTGCCAGAATCTCTAAGGGAGGGGGCTCCTACGAGCAGTACTTC. The whole variable domain, remainder taken from reference TRBV5-5 and TRBJ2-7, is DAGVTQSPTHLIKTRGQQVTLRCSPISGHKSVSWYQQVLGQGPQFIFQYYEKEERGRGNFPDRFSARQFPNYSSELNVNALLLGDSALYLCARISKGGGSYEQYFGPGTRLTVT.

The rearrangement links TRBV25-1 to TRBJ1-3; tentatively, D is TRBD1 (5 bases). The germline V gene encodes CDR1 MGHDK and CDR2 SYGVNS. Trimming stripped 3 bases from V and 0 bases from J, with 9 bases between. The CDR3 consists of 15 residues. The CDR3 region is CASSDWGGSGNTIYF. CDR3 DNA sequence: TGTGCCAGCAGTGATTGGGGGGGCTCTGGAAACACCATATATTTT. The entire variable domain, with the rest obtained from reference TRBV25-1 and TRBJ1-3, is as follows: EADIYQTPRYLVIGTGKKITLECSQTMGHDKMYWYQQDPGMELHLIHYSYGVNSTEKGDLSSESTVSRIRTEHFPLTLESARPSHTSQYLCASSDWGGSGNTIYFGEGSWLTVV.